The 8 T cell receptor beta chains reported below all come from one sample, sequenced in a study of low-dose radiotherapy and immunotherapy resistance in tumors. TRAV and TRBV primers primed cDNA for both TCRalpha and TCRbeta. TCRs were put through 20 PCR cycles of amplification with Phusion. A constant-region primer and the V-primer adapter served as the primer pair. In TCRdb, the reads were re-called with MiXCR into one record per CDR3 protein. This table has some 11,000 distinct CDR3 sequences, about 51% appearing once. All receptors come from a human donor with advanced metastatic prostate, ovarian, gallbladder or colorectal cancer (not recorded which). This table probably holds off-target reads from a library built for another chain.

A few counts support this clonotype. The rearrangement joins TRBV5-1 to TRBJ1-1; TRBD1 matches at 9 bases. V was clipped by 4 bases and J by 5 bases; unmatched bases: 6. Per the germline V gene, CDR1 is SGHRS and CDR2 is YFSETQ. The CDR3 runs to 14 residues. The CDR3 protein is CASSPRQGVTEAFF. In DNA form, the CDR3 reads TGCGCCAGCAGCCCTAGACAGGGGGTTACTGAAGCTTTCTTT.

This clonotype is classed as large. The genes are TRBV5-4 and TRBJ1-5; the D is unclear. The V end was cut by 0 bases, the J end by 9 bases, with 7 bases between. CDR3 length equals 12 residues. Germline V gives CDR1 SGHNT, CDR2 YYREEE (reference sequence). As DNA, the CDR3 is TGTGCCAGCAGCTTGGGGGAAGGGCCCCAGCATTTT. Translating it yields CASSLGEGPQHF.

This clonotype was recorded a few times. A read error may produce the germline difference seen at one junction end. V gene TRBV5-4 combines with J gene TRBJ2-1, with 11 nucleotides matching TRBD2. The CDR3 is 15 residues long. Germline V gene lookup returns CDR1 SGHNT and CDR2 YYREEE (reference sequence). CDR3 residues: CASSLSGGAYNEQFF. The CDR3 DNA follows: TGCGCCAGCAGCCTTAGCGGGGGGGCCTACAATGAGCAGTTCTTC.

This clonotype was found a few times. The chain combines TRBV28 with TRBJ2-7; D remains ambiguous. CDR3 size: 15 residues. The germline gives CDR1 MDHEN, CDR2 SYDVKM. Trimming took off 3 bases at V and 3 bases at J, with 15 bases between the two ends. The CDR3 spells CASSLRGPLSYEQYF. As DNA, the CDR3 is TGTGCCAGCAGTTTGAGAGGACCGTTAAGCTACGAGCAGTACTTC.

The chain carries TRBV13 and TRBJ2-7; a possible D gene is TRBD1 (5 bases). The CDR3 is 15 residues long. V lost 5 bases and J 2 bases, leaving 16 bases between the germline ends. CDR1 and CDR2 (germline): PRHDT, FYEKMQ (reference sequence). The CDR3 region is CASSPQGGSAYEQYF. CDR3 in DNA: TGTGCCAGCAGCCCCCAGGGTGGTAGTGCCTACGAGCAGTACTTC.

The table lists this clonotype with a count of one. The chain recombines TRBV4-1 with TRBJ2-1, with D tentatively TRBD2 (6 bases). The germline V gene encodes CDR1 MGHRA and CDR2 YSYEKL. Deletions cut 4 bases from V and 1 base from J, with 14 bases between. The CDR3 is 16 residues long. CDR3 DNA sequence: TGCGCCAGCAGCCGAAATAGCGGAGAGTCCTACAATGAGCAGTTCTTC. It encodes CASSRNSGESYNEQFF.

The CDR3 here is CASSPRDSPGELFF. The CDR3 nucleotides read TGTGCCAGCAGCCCCCGGGACTCTCCCGGGGAGCTGTTTTTT. The rearrangement uses TRBV7-8 and TRBJ2-2, with D tentatively TRBD2 (6 bases). The CDR3 has 14 amino acids. CDR1 SGHVS and CDR2 FQNEAQ come from the germline V gene. Trimming cost V 5 bases and J 6 bases, with 13 bases left between them.

V is TRBV28 and J is TRBJ2-6, with no clear D. Trimming left V 6 bases short and J 0 bases short, with 9 bases between. CDR3 size: 15 residues. The germline gives CDR1 MDHEN, CDR2 SYDVKM. CDR3 in DNA: TGTGCCAGCAGCCGTCCAGACTCTGGGGCCAACGTCCTGACTTTC. This codes for CASSRPDSGANVLTF.